These T cell receptor beta chains were read from a single sample in a study of PD-1 blockade in classical Hodgkin lymphoma. Sequencing was performed with immunoSEQ multiplex PCR; in TCRdb, only in-frame clones are kept and a portion is missing. The sample lists 15,000 to 16,000 clones, around 80% occurring once. The source material was peripheral blood mononuclear cells (PBMCs), sampled before the second cycle of nivolumab. These receptors all come from a human donor with classical Hodgkin lymphoma. CDR3s include the opening cysteine and the closing phenylalanine or tryptophan. D genes are given only for firm matches. Clone size, where shown, is once, few, many, or a class for clones that have expanded.

clone_size	d_call	j_call	v_call	cdr3_nt	cdr3_aa
.	TRBD1	TRBJ1-2	TRBV10-2	TGCGCCAGCAGGACAAGGACAGGGGCGACTCCACATAACTATGGCTACACCTTC	CASRTRTGATPHNYGYTF
.	.	TRBJ1-5	TRBV6-5	TGTGCCAGCAGTTACGTAGATCAGCCCCAGCATTTT	CASSYVDQPQHF
once	.	TRBJ2-3	TRBV1	TGCACCAGCAGCCAAGAGCGGGAGCTTACTAGCACAGATACGCAGTATTTT	CTSSQERELTSTDTQYF
.	.	TRBJ2-7	TRBV6-5	TGTGCCAGCAGTTCTGGGGGGCTCGGGTCCTACGAGCAGTACTTC	CASSSGGLGSYEQYF
.	.	TRBJ1-3	TRBV28	TGTGCCAGCACGCTCGGCCCTGGAAACACCATATATTTT	CASTLGPGNTIYF
once	TRBD1	TRBJ2-7	TRBV29-1	TGCAGCGCCGGACAGGGCATCCACGAGCAGTACTTC	CSAGQGIHEQYF
.	TRBD1	TRBJ2-5	TRBV15	TGTGCCACCAGCATTGGAGATTTCACGGACAGGGAGTTGGAGACCCAGTACTTC	CATSIGDFTDRELETQYF
few	TRBD1	TRBJ1-1	TRBV25-1	TGTGCCAGCAGTGAATATAGCGTAAAAGACAGGGGCGGCACTGAAGCTTTCTTT	CASSEYSVKDRGGTEAFF
.	TRBD2	TRBJ2-3	TRBV11-2	TGTGCCAGCAGCTTAACTAGCGGGTTCGAGAGGGCGCAGTATTTT	CASSLTSGFERAQYF
.	TRBD1	TRBJ2-5	TRBV13	TGTGCCAGCAGCGCGTTGACAGGGGTGGAGACCCAGTACTTC	CASSALTGVETQYF